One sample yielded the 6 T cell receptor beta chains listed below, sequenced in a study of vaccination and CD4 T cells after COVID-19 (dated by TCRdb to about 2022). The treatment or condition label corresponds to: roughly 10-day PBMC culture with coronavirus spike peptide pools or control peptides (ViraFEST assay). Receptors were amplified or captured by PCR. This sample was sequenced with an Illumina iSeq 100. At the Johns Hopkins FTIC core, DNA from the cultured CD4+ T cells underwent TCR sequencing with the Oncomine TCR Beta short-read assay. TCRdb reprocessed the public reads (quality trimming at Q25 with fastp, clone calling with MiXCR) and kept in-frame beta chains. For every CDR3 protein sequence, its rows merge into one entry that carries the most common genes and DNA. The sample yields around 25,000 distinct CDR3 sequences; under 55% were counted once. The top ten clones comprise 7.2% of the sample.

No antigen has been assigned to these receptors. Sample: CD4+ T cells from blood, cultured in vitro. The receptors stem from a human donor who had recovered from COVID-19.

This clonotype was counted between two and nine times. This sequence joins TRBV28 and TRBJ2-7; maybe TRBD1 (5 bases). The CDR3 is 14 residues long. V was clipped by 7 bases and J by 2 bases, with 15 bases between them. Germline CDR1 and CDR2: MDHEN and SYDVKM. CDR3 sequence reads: CASTPSRQTYEQYF. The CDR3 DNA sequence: TGTGCCAGCACCCCATCCAGACAGACCTACGAGCAGTACTTC. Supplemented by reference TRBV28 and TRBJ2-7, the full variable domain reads DVKVTQSSRYLVKRTGEKVFLECVQDMDHENMFWYRQDPGLGLRLIYFSYDVKMKEKGDIPEGYSVSREKKERFSLILESASTNQTSMYLCASTPSRQTYEQYFGPGTRLTVT.

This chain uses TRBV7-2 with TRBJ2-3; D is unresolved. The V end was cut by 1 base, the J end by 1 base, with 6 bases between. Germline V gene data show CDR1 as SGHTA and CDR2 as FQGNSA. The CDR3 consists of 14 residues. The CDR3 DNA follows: TGTGCCAGCAGCTTAGAAAGCGGCACAGATACGCAGTATTTT. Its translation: CASSLESGTDTQYF.

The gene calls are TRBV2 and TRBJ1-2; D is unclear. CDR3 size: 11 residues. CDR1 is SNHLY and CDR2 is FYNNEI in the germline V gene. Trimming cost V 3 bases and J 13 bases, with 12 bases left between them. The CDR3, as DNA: TGTGCCAGCAGTGAGACTGCGGCAATCACCTTC. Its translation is CASSETAAITF.

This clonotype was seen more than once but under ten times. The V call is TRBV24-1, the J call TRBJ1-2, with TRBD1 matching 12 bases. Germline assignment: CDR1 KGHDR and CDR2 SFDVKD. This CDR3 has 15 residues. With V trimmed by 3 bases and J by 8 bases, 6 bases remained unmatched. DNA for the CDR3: TGTGCCACCAGTGATCACCGGGACAGGGGGCTGGGCTACACCTTC. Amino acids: CATSDHRDRGLGYTF.

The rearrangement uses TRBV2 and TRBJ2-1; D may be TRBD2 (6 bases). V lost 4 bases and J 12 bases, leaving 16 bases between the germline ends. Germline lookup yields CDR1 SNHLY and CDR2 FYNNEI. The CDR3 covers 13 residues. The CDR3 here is CASSAPVGGRQFF. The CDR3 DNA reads TGTGCCAGCAGTGCTCCGGTGGGGGGAAGGCAGTTCTTC.

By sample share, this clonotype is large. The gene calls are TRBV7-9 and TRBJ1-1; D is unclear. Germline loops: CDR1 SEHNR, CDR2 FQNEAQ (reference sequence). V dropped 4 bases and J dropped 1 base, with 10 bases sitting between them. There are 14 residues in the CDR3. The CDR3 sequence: CASSSQSWNTEAFF. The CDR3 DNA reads TGTGCCAGCAGCTCACAGAGCTGGAACACTGAAGCTTTCTTT. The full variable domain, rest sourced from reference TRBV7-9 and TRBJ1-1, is DTGVSQNPRHKITKRGQNVTFRCDPISEHNRLYWYRQTLGQGPEFLTYFQNEAQLEKSRLLSDRFSAERPKGSFSTLEIQRTEQGDSAMYLCASSSQSWNTEAFFGQGTRLTVV.